Given below is one T cell receptor (beta chain) in context. Its antigen is unknown. No base quality values were provided; no much bigger clone lies one nucleotide off. V drops 4 bases and J drops 6 bases, leaving 10 bases in between. Including cysteine and phenylalanine, the CDR3 has 12 amino acids. Just the 36-base CDR3 DNA is kept, in frame starting at base 1. TCR beta repertoires were profiled from peripheral blood of over 10 young patients with multiple sclerosis to demonstrate the VDJtools post-analysis software. The multiple sclerosis patients were children and adolescents between roughly 6 and 17 years of age. The data stem from a study of post-analysis software for immune sequencing data (dated by TCRdb to about 2015). Broadly, across the study: Disease courses on record covered relapsing-remitting, secondary progressive and progressive-relapsing multiple sclerosis, though some patients had no subtype annotation. A subset of samples was prepared in parallel using single-end sample barcoding, then pooled and co-amplified after Illumina adapter ligation. The multiple sclerosis patient repertoires were compared with under 13 previously published healthy control repertoires from donors aged about 6 to 28 years. Overall results and qualifications from the work: Patients showed significantly higher frequencies than controls for five TRBV segments, among them TRBV5-6, TRBV5-1 and TRBV20-1. Normalized Chao1 diversity was significantly lower in multiple sclerosis patients than controls, suggesting substantial peripheral T-cell clonal expansion. The control group was slightly older than the multiple sclerosis patient group. Strong co-clustering of samples prepared in the same batch was shown by direct clustering with F measure, prompting a batch-effect correction.

The library was prepared using PCR. Sequencing was carried out with an Illumina HiSeq 2500. To reduce PCR and sequencing biases, unique molecular identifiers were incorporated into the TCR beta cDNA libraries. Approximately 500,000 cDNA molecules were obtained per 1 to 10 million input T cells, so each molecule approximated one T cell. The patient libraries were prepared and sequenced with the same protocol used for the earlier healthy control dataset. Samples belonging to the same batch were prepared together, multiplexed and sequenced on a shared HiSeq lane. As for the original processing: Raw barcoded reads were processed with MIGEC, and single-read molecular identifier groups were discarded before consensus assembly and CDR3 extraction. Clonotype tables were post-analysed with VDJtools, normalizing diversity by down-sampling all datasets to the smallest sample size. Repertoire overlap clustering matched CDR3 amino acid but not nucleotide sequences to correct batch-related cross-sample contamination. TCRdb reran the public reads through fastp at Q25 and MiXCR, keeping productive beta chains. For every CDR3 protein sequence, its rows merge into one entry that carries the most common genes and DNA. What appears here as the V and J calls and clone size reflects TCRdb's work, not the paper's. This sample lists 430,000 or so distinct CDR3 sequences; approximately 37% were detected once. The top ten clonotypes cover about 8% of the sample.

This receptor was taken from a girl aged 2-10 years with multiple sclerosis. The sequenced material came from blood. This receptor chain uses TRBV12-3 or TRBV12-4 and TRBJ2-7; TRBD1 could be the D gene, as 5 bases match. DNA sequence: TGTGCCAGCAGTTCAGGGTCCCGCGAGCAGTACTTC. This sequence encodes CASSSGSREQYF.